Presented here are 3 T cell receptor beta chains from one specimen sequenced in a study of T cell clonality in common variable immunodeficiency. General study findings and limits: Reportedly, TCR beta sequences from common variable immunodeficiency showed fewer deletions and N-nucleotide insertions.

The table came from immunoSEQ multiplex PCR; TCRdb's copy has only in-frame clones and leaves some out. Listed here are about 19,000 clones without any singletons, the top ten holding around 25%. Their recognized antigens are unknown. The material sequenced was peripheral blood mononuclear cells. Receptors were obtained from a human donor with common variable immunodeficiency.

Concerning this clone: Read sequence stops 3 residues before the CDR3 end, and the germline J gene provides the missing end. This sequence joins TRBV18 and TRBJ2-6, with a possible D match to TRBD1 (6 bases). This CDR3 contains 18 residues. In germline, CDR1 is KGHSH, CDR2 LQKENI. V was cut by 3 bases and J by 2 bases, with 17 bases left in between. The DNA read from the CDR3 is TGTGCCAGCTCACCGGACAGAGGACAAACAACTGGGGCCAACGTC. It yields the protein CASSPDRGQTTGANV. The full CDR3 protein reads CASSPDRGQTTGANVLTF.

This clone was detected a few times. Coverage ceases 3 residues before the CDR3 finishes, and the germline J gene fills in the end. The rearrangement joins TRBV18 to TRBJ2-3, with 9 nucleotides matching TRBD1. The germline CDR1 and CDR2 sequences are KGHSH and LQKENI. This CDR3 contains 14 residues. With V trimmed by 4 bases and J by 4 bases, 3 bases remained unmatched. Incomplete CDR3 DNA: TGTGCCAGCTCACTTACAGGGGGCGCAGATACG. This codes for CASSLTGGADT. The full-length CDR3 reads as CASSLTGGADTQYF.

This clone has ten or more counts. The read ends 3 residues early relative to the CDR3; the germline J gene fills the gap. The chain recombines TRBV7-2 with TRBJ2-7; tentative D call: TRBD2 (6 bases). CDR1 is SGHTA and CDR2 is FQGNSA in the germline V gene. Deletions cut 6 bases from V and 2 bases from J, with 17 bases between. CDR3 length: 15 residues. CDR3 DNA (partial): TGTGCCAGCAGACCCGACCCCGGAGGGGCCTACGAG. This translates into CASRPDPGGAYE. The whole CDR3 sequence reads CASRPDPGGAYEQYF.